A single sample gave rise to the 21 T cell receptor beta chains below, sequenced in a study of T cells in Graves' hyperthyroidism and ophthalmopathy. The source material, RNA transcripts, was used to amplify TCR beta CDR3 regions. The study used the HTBI primer set for a first-round RT-PCR of the TCR CDR3. Each CDR3 protein is one row after TCRdb ran MiXCR on the multiplex PCR reads. This sample has hundreds of thousands of distinct CDR3 sequences, with 35% to 45% found just once. The sequenced sample consisted of blood. These receptors originate from a man between 18 and 29 years old with Graves' hyperthyroidism.

The rearrangement links TRBV7-9 to TRBJ1-1, with a possible D match to TRBD1 (6 bases). Looked up from germline, CDR1 is SEHNR and CDR2 is FQNEAQ (reference sequence). This CDR3 contains 16 residues. Trimming shortened V by 6 bases and J by 1 base, and 18 bases separated the two germline ends. CDR3 region: CASSLRRGQRNTEAFF. In DNA, the CDR3 is TGTGCCAGCAGTTTACGGCGAGGACAGAGGAACACTGAAGCTTTCTTT. The entire variable domain, with the rest obtained from reference TRBV7-9 and TRBJ1-1, is as follows: DTGVSQNPRHKITKRGQNVTFRCDPISEHNRLYWYRQTLGQGPEFLTYFQNEAQLEKSRLLSDRFSAERPKGSFSTLEIQRTEQGDSAMYLCASSLRRGQRNTEAFFGQGTRLTVV.

V gene TRBV7-2 combines with J gene TRBJ2-2; D is ambiguous. CDR3 length: 13 residues. Per germline, CDR1 SGHTA and CDR2 FQGNSA. The V gene lost 5 bases and the J gene lost 6 bases, with 10 bases spanning the gap. CDR3 bases: TGTGCCAGCAGCGCGACGAAGGCCGGGGAGCTGTTTTTT. Its translation: CASSATKAGELFF.

This clonotype was seen a handful of times. The genes are TRBV14 and TRBJ1-1; 8 nucleotides line up with TRBD1. This CDR3 is 15 amino acids long. Unmatched junction bases numbered 5, after V lost 0 bases and J lost 5 bases. Germline V gene lookup returns CDR1 SGHDN and CDR2 FVKESK. Written as DNA, the CDR3 is TGTGCCAGCAGCCAAGAAGGCAGGGGGCTTACTGAAGCTTTCTTT. Protein sequence: CASSQEGRGLTEAFF.

This clonotype showed up just a few times. This sequence joins TRBV20-1 and TRBJ1-1; the match to TRBD1 covers 7 bases. After removal of 1 base from V and 5 bases from J, the junction contained 10 bases not matched to a gene. CDR3 size: 15 residues. Germline V gene lookup returns CDR1 DFQATT and CDR2 SNEGSKA (reference sequence). CDR3 sequence: CSARVQGRGGTEAFF. The CDR3 DNA is TGCAGTGCTAGAGTACAGGGGAGGGGGGGAACTGAAGCTTTCTTT.

The rearrangement links TRBV5-4 to TRBJ2-7; possible D gene TRBD1, 6 bases. Germline CDR1 reads SGHNT; CDR2 reads YYREEE (reference sequence). With 3 bases removed from V and 5 bases from J, the gap between germline ends came to 15 bases. The CDR3 runs 14 residues. In nucleotides, the CDR3 is TGTGCCAGCAGCTCGACAGGTCAACTTAACGAGCAGTACTTC. Protein product: CASSSTGQLNEQYF.

This clonotype has just a few counts. The rearrangement links TRBV14 to TRBJ2-7, with D tentatively TRBD1 (6 bases). CDR1 and CDR2 from the germline V gene are SGHDN and FVKESK. This CDR3 has 16 amino acids. V was cut by 0 bases and J by 2 bases, with 14 bases left in between. The CDR3 protein is CASSQERSPGAYEQYF. CDR3 coding DNA: TGTGCCAGCAGCCAAGAACGTTCCCCAGGGGCCTACGAGCAGTACTTC.

This clonotype was counted at least ten times. The chain joins TRBV29-1 to TRBJ2-7, with 8 nucleotides matching TRBD2. The CDR3 loop spans 14 amino acids. With V trimmed by 6 bases and J by 0 bases, 7 bases remained unmatched. CDR1 and CDR2 (germline): SQVTM, ANQGSEA. The CDR3 loop is CSVRLASSSYEQYF. As DNA, the CDR3 is TGCAGCGTCCGACTAGCGAGTAGCTCCTACGAGCAGTACTTC.

This chain uses TRBV5-1 with TRBJ1-1; the match to TRBD1 covers 11 bases. CDR3 length: 14 amino acids. The germline CDR1 and CDR2 sequences are SGHRS and YFSETQ. V was clipped by 4 bases and J by 7 bases; unmatched bases: 6. The CDR3 region has the DNA TGCGCCAGCAGCCCGGGACAGGGGGATGGTGAAGCTTTCTTT. It codes for CASSPGQGDGEAFF.

The CDR3 protein is CSAWTGDGYTF. The CDR3 bases are TGCAGTGCGTGGACAGGGGATGGCTACACCTTC. V usage is TRBV20-1 and J usage is TRBJ1-2; 9 bases are a match to TRBD1. Germline V gene sequence: CDR1 DFQATT, CDR2 SNEGSKA (reference sequence). Losses at the gene ends were 6 bases for V and 6 bases for J; bases not matched to a gene: 2. The CDR3 covers 11 residues.

This clonotype occurred many times. V and J are TRBV7-2 and TRBJ1-5; possibly TRBD1 for D (6 bases). Per the germline V gene, CDR1 is SGHTA and CDR2 is FQGNSA. This CDR3 contains 13 residues. Trimming removed 8 bases from V and 4 bases from J, with 12 bases in between. The CDR3 DNA is TGTGCCAGCGCGGGACACGCTAATCAGCCCCAGCATTTT. This sequence encodes CASAGHANQPQHF.

The chain combines TRBV19 with TRBJ1-1, with D perhaps matching TRBD1 (6 bases). Between the trimmed V and J ends, which lost 3 bases and 0 bases, there was a span of 20 bases. CDR1 and CDR2 from the germline V gene are LNHDA and SQIVND (reference sequence). The CDR3 extends over 18 amino acids. The CDR3 here is CASSIGQNQRPMNTEAFF. As DNA, the CDR3 is TGTGCCAGTAGTATCGGACAGAACCAACGGCCCATGAACACTGAAGCTTTCTTT. The full variable domain, completed using reference TRBV19 and TRBJ1-1, is DGGITQSPKYLFRKEGQNVTLSCEQNLNHDAMYWYRQDPGQGLRLIYYSQIVNDFQKGDIAEGYSVSREKKESFPLTVTSAQKNPTAFYLCASSIGQNQRPMNTEAFFGQGTRLTVV.

In its sample, this clonotype was seen a few times. This chain connects TRBV7-4 to TRBJ1-1; 7 nucleotides agree with TRBD1. Germline V CDR1 and CDR2: SGHVT, SQSDAQ. The V gene end was trimmed by 5 bases and the J gene end by 4 bases; junction bases not matched to a gene: 4. This CDR3 is built from 13 residues. CDR3 nucleotides: TGTGCCAGCAGCCCTGAGGGGGCCACTGAAGCTTTCTTT. Its translation is CASSPEGATEAFF.

This clonotype has ten or more counts. The CDR3 nucleotides read TGCAGCGCTAAGGTTGTCTACGAGCAGTACTTC. Translated: CSAKVVYEQYF. J is TRBJ2-7 and V is TRBV29-1; no clear D gene. V gave up 7 bases and J gave up 3 bases, with 10 bases separating them. CDR1 is SQVTM, CDR2 ANQGSEA, per germline. The CDR3 is made up of 11 amino acids.

The J gene is TRBJ2-7, the V gene TRBV20-1, with TRBD1 matching over 11 bases. Looked up from germline, CDR1 is DFQATT and CDR2 is SNEGSKA (reference sequence). The CDR3 covers 14 residues. With V trimmed by 2 bases and J by 4 bases, 4 bases remained unmatched. The CDR3 loop is CSARSGTGGYEQYF. For the CDR3, the DNA is TGCAGTGCTAGATCCGGGACAGGGGGATACGAGCAGTACTTC.

This clonotype was recorded at least ten times. V gene TRBV20-1 combines with J gene TRBJ1-1; D is undetermined. Germline lookup yields CDR1 DFQATT and CDR2 SNEGSKA (reference sequence). The V and J ends lost 2 bases and 3 bases respectively, with 13 bases between them. This CDR3 spans 14 amino acids. The chain's CDR3 is CSARQVGSDTEAFF. The CDR3 nucleotides read TGCAGTGCTAGACAAGTGGGGAGTGACACTGAAGCTTTCTTT.

This sequence joins TRBV4-1 and TRBJ2-7, with TRBD2 as a possible D gene (5 bases). Germline values: CDR1 MGHRA, CDR2 YSYEKL. The ends were cut back, 5 bases at V and 3 bases at J, with 14 bases in the middle. CDR3 length: 14 amino acids. The CDR3 DNA reads TGCGCCAGCAGCTATTACCCAGACTACTACGAGCAGTACTTC. Protein product: CASSYYPDYYEQYF.

The chain has TRBV5-1 and TRBJ2-7, with D possibly being TRBD2 (6 bases). This CDR3 is built from 15 residues. CDR1 and CDR2 (germline): SGHRS, YFSETQ. With 0 bases removed from V and 7 bases from J, the gap between germline ends came to 17 bases. This chain's CDR3 is CASSLGRENTGEQYF. The CDR3 bases are TGCGCCAGCAGCTTGGGGCGGGAAAACACCGGGGAGCAGTACTTC.

Turning to this clonotype: Sequence at one end of the junction differs from germline and may be a read error. The chain is built from TRBV7-7 and TRBJ2-2; D possibly corresponds to TRBD1 (5 bases). Germline CDR1 reads SSHAT; CDR2 reads FNYEAQ (reference sequence). This CDR3 has 16 amino acids. As DNA, the CDR3 is TGTGCTAGCAGCTTAACAGGCCCAGAGAACACCGGGGAGCTGTTTTTT. The encoded protein is CASSLTGPENTGELFF.

This chain links TRBV25-1 with TRBJ1-2, with 7 bases fitting TRBD1. Trimming at V came to 4 bases and at J to 7 bases, leaving 12 bases not matched to a gene. Germline assignment: CDR1 MGHDK and CDR2 SYGVNS. This CDR3 region has 15 residues. DNA of the CDR3: TGTGCCAGCAGTGCTAGAAAGGGGGCTTTATCTGGCTACACCTTC. This gives the protein CASSARKGALSGYTF.

This chain connects TRBV20-1 to TRBJ2-7; D tentatively reads TRBD1 or TRBD2 (5 bases each). Deletions cut 5 bases from V and 0 bases from J, with 14 bases between. Germline assignment: CDR1 DFQATT and CDR2 SNEGSKA (reference sequence). The CDR3 has 14 amino acids. CDR3 DNA: TGCAGTGCTCCACAGAGTGGGACCTCCTACGAGCAGTACTTC. Its translation: CSAPQSGTSYEQYF.

The V call is TRBV29-1, the J call TRBJ2-7; the D is unclear. CDR3 length equals 13 residues. With 1 base removed from V and 7 bases from J, the gap between germline ends came to 14 bases. Germline CDR1 is SQVTM and CDR2 is ANQGSEA. Here the CDR3 DNA reads TGCAGCGTTGAAGGAACGTCCACCGGGGAGCAGTACTTC. This sequence encodes CSVEGTSTGEQYF.